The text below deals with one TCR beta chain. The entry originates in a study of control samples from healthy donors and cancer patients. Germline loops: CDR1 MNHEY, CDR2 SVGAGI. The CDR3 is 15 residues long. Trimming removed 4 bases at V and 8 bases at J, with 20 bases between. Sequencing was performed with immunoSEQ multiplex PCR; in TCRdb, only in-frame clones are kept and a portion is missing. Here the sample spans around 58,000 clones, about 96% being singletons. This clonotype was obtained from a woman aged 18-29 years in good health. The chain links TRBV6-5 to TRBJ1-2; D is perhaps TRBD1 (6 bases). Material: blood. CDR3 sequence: CASSSTSGGAGGYTF. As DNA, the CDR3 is TGTGCCAGCAGTTCCACCTCGGGGGGCGCAGGAGGCTACACCTTC.